This TCR beta chain was identified in a study of shared clonotypes between healthy human individuals. Broader study findings: Represented diversity, genetic and exposure-history alike, was limited by few donors. Roughly 5% of naive CD4 clonotypes were shared across a few donors.

The DNA input per sorted-subset replicate PCR was about 0.2 ug, corresponding to around 30,000 T cell genomes. Assay used: immunoSEQ multiplex PCR; TCRdb lists only in-frame clones, some missing. The profile shows hundreds of thousands of clones, less than 80% of them singletons. Germline CDR1 and CDR2: LNHDA and SQIVND (reference sequence). This CDR3 spans 13 amino acids. Trimming pared 3 bases from V and 7 bases from J, leaving 10 bases between. Turning to this clone: As yet, its antigen is unknown.

The sample comprised memory CD4+ T cells sorted from blood. Subset defined: CD45RA-negative fraction. The TCR was taken from a woman in her thirties in good health. The V and J genes are TRBV19 and TRBJ2-1; no reliable D call. The CDR3 DNA sequence: TGTGCCAGTAGTATTACCCCTATTAATGAGCAGTTCTTC. Amino acid sequence: CASSITPINEQFF.